This record looks at one TCR beta chain sequence and its context. The record originates from a study of monozygotic twins with inflammatory bowel disease. CDR1 is SGHRS, CDR2 YFSETQ, per germline. This CDR3 contains 15 residues. UMIs containing a 6-nucleotide sample barcode were added via template switching. TCRdb reanalyzed the 5' RACE reads and collapses them to one entry per CDR3 protein, without DNA. The sample table includes around 380,000 distinct CDR3 sequences. This chain joins TRBV5-1 and TRBJ1-1; TCRdb's assignment of TRBD1 cannot be checked, as there is no DNA. Sequencing was performed on blood. The origin of this receptor is a human donor with ulcerative colitis or Crohn's disease, or a healthy co-twin of an affected twin (not recorded which). The CDR3 reads CASSLETVANTEAFF.